These 25 T cell receptor beta chains share one sample of origin, sequenced in a study of T cell clonality in common variable immunodeficiency. These TCRs' antigens remain unknown. Libraries were prepared by immunoSEQ multiplex PCR; TCRdb keeps only in-frame clonotypes and omits some of them. This sample has about 34,000 clones, each found more than once. Study-wide results and caveats: Fewer deletions and N-nucleotide insertions were reportedly seen in common variable immunodeficiency TCR beta sequences.

Source material: peripheral blood mononuclear cells. The receptors were sampled from a human donor with common variable immunodeficiency.

This clone was recorded many times. From the germline J gene comes the end of the CDR3, since the read stops 3 residues before it. V is TRBV24-1 and J is TRBJ2-1; 10 bases map to TRBD2. CDR3 size: 16 residues. From germline, CDR1 is KGHDR and CDR2 SFDVKD. V trimming: 2 bases; J trimming: 4 bases; junction bases outside the gene matches: 4. CDR3 DNA, as far as it was read: TGTGCCACCAGTGATTCGACTAGCGGGTCATACAATGAG. This codes for CATSDSTSGSYNE. The CDR3 reads in full as CATSDSTSGSYNEQFF.

This clone was counted between two and nine times. The CDR3 is cut off 3 residues early in the read; its end comes from the germline J gene. The gene calls are TRBV18 and TRBJ1-1, with D uncertain. There are 15 residues in the CDR3. Germline V gives CDR1 KGHSH, CDR2 LQKENI. Trimming left V 6 bases short and J 6 bases short, with 20 bases between. The CDR3 loop is CASSQKRGGTAEAFF. The covered CDR3 bases are TGTGCCAGCTCGCAGAAGCGGGGAGGTACGGCTGAA.

As regards this clone: The read ends 3 residues shy of where the CDR3 ends; the end is completed using the germline J gene. The rearrangement uses TRBV7-8 and TRBJ2-3; D is perhaps TRBD1 (6 bases). The CDR3 has 13 amino acids. Germline V gene sequence: CDR1 SGHVS, CDR2 FQNEAQ. V dropped 2 bases and J dropped 4 bases, with 7 bases sitting between them. CDR3 bases read: TGTGCCAGCAGCTTAAAGGGGGCAGATACG. Protein product: CASSLKGADT. In full, the CDR3 reads CASSLKGADTQYF.

Concerning this clone: The CDR3 end falls 3 residues outside the read, so it is completed with the germline J gene. The rearrangement uses TRBV5-1 and TRBJ2-4; possibly TRBD1 for D (5 bases). Germline CDR1 reads SGHRS; CDR2 reads YFSETQ. This CDR3 comprises 15 residues. Trimming left V 0 bases short and J 5 bases short, with 12 bases between. Here the CDR3 reads CASSLVGATENIQYF. CDR3 bases read: TGCGCCAGCAGCTTGGTAGGGGCGACGGAAAACATT.

In this sample, this clone turned up many times. The read stops 3 residues short of the end of the CDR3; the missing end is completed from the germline J gene. The gene calls are TRBV20-1 and TRBJ1-5; D might be TRBD1 (5 bases). Trimming left V 3 bases short and J 4 bases short, with 10 bases between. This CDR3 is 13 amino acids long. Germline V CDR1 and CDR2: DFQATT, SNEGSKA (reference sequence). The CDR3 sequence is CSASWGVNQPQHF. The part of the CDR3 DNA that was read is TGCAGTGCTAGTTGGGGGGTGAATCAGCCC.

On this clone: The read is 3 residues too short to cover the CDR3 end, so that end is filled in from the germline J gene. The chain combines TRBV11-2 with TRBJ1-1, with a possible D match to TRBD1 (5 bases). Germline CDR1 and CDR2: SGHAT and FQNNGV. There are 14 residues in the CDR3. Trimming took off 5 bases at V and 6 bases at J, with 16 bases between the two ends. CDR3 loop: CASSLVGGVAEAFF. The CDR3 DNA, read in part, is TGTGCCAGCAGCCTAGTTGGGGGGGTTGCTGAA.

By its share, this clone is medium-sized. The CDR3 bases that were read are TGCAGTGCTAGAGATCTAGAAGCTTACACTGAA. Encoded protein: CSARDLEAYTE. The entire CDR3 protein is CSARDLEAYTEAFF. This chain joins TRBV20-1 and TRBJ1-1; D gene unclear. The CDR3 end falls 3 residues outside the read, so it is completed with the germline J gene. In germline, CDR1 is DFQATT, CDR2 SNEGSKA (reference sequence). V was pared by 0 bases and J by 3 bases, with 11 bases between. CDR3 length equals 14 residues.

This clone was seen ten or more times. CDR3 protein: CASSGRQGGNSPLHF. The sequenced CDR3 bases are TGTGCCAGCAGCGGTCGACAGGGCGGTAATTCACCC. The gene calls are TRBV7-2 and TRBJ1-6; 7 nucleotides match TRBD1. The read falls 3 residues short of the CDR3 end, and the missing part is taken from the germline J gene. CDR1 is SGHTA, CDR2 FQGNSA, per germline. This CDR3 spans 15 amino acids. J gave up 6 bases and V 5 bases, and 7 bases lay outside the gene matches. Complete variable domain (other parts from reference TRBV7-2 and TRBJ1-6): GAGVSQSPSNKVTEKGKDVELRCDPISGHTALYWYRQSLGQGLEFLIYFQGNSAPDKSGLPSDRFSAERTGGSVSTLTIQRTQQEDSAVYLCASSGRQGGNSPLHFGNGTRLTVT.

Notes on this clone: The CDR3 end is not reached by the read, which stops 3 residues before it; the germline J gene fills it in. The chain has TRBV5-6 and TRBJ2-3; D call uncertain. Germline V gene lookup returns CDR1 SGHDT and CDR2 YYEEEE. The V gene lost 2 bases and the J gene lost 5 bases, with 12 bases spanning the gap. The CDR3 runs to 14 residues. CDR3 amino acids: CASSFGAMGDTQYF. The covered CDR3 bases are TGTGCCAGCAGCTTTGGAGCGATGGGAGATACG.

This clone was found many times. Read coverage stops 3 residues before the CDR3 terminus; the germline J gene supplies the remainder. The genes are TRBV19 and TRBJ2-1; 7 nucleotides agree with TRBD1. The germline gives CDR1 LNHDA, CDR2 SQIVND (reference sequence). V gave up 3 bases and J gave up 3 bases; unmatched junction bases: 5. This CDR3 is built from 15 residues. The sequenced CDR3 bases are TGTGCCAGTAGTATGGGGGACAGAGACTACAATGAG. Protein product: CASSMGDRDYNE. From start to end, the CDR3 is CASSMGDRDYNEQFF.

This clone was detected ten times or more. The read terminates 3 residues before the CDR3 end, so the remaining end is supplied by the germline J gene. V and J are TRBV29-1 and TRBJ2-1; 7 bases line up with TRBD1. Germline V gene lookup returns CDR1 SQVTM and CDR2 ANQGSEA. CDR3 length equals 11 residues. The V and J ends lost 4 bases and 6 bases, in that order; junction bases with no gene match: 0. The CDR3 region is CSVGQGNEQFF. Partial CDR3 DNA: TGCAGCGTTGGACAGGGCAATGAG.

This clone was observed many times. Read data end 3 residues before the CDR3 end; the end is taken from the germline J gene. V usage is TRBV19 and J usage is TRBJ2-1; 9 bases are a match to TRBD1. This CDR3 is 16 amino acids long. The germline CDR1 and CDR2 sequences are LNHDA and SQIVND (reference sequence). The V segment lost 7 bases and the J segment 2 bases; nucleotides outside the gene matches: 9. CDR3 bases read: TGTGCCAGTACCCATCTGAGGACAGGGGCCTACAATGAG. This sequence encodes CASTHLRTGAYNE. The entire CDR3 is CASTHLRTGAYNEQFF.

This clone was recorded many times. The CDR3 extends 3 residues past the end of the read, so its final part is completed from the germline J gene. The chain joins TRBV18 to TRBJ2-7; possible D gene TRBD1, 5 bases. Germline V CDR1 and CDR2: KGHSH, LQKENI. The CDR3 has 16 amino acids. V lost 1 base and J 0 bases, leaving 13 bases between the germline ends. The CDR3 here is CASSPLRQQSSYEQYF. The covered CDR3 bases are TGTGCCAGCTCACCACTTAGACAGCAGAGCTCCTACGAG.

This clone was detected many times. The read ends 3 residues shy of where the CDR3 ends; the end is completed using the germline J gene. This chain connects TRBV27 to TRBJ1-2; TRBD1 aligns across 10 bases. V shed 6 bases and J 7 bases; nucleotides not matched to a gene: 5. Germline CDR1 reads MNHEY; CDR2 reads SMNVEV (reference sequence). This CDR3 spans 13 amino acids. The DNA read from the CDR3 is TGTGCCAGCAGACGGGACAGGGGAGGTGGC. This encodes CASRRDRGGG. The full CDR3 is CASRRDRGGGYTF.

This clone has a count of ten or more. The read terminates 3 residues before the CDR3 end, so the remaining end is supplied by the germline J gene. The chain uses TRBV18 and TRBJ1-1; possible D gene TRBD1, 5 bases. Germline loops: CDR1 KGHSH, CDR2 LQKENI. The ends were cut back, 4 bases at V and 6 bases at J, with 12 bases in the middle. The CDR3 has 13 residues. The part of the CDR3 DNA that was read is TGTGCCAGCTCACAGAGCAGGGAGGCTGAA. It translates to CASSQSREAE. The entire CDR3 protein reads CASSQSREAEAFF.

On this clone: The sample carries other DNA sequences with the same CDR3. The chain's CDR3 is CASSLGLAGADEQFF. The sequenced part of the CDR3 DNA is TGTGCCAGCAGCTTGGGACTAGCGGGAGCTGATGAG. The rearrangement links TRBV7-6 to TRBJ2-1, with 14 bases identical to TRBD2. The CDR3 goes on 3 residues after the read ends, and that part is filled in from the germline J gene. With 3 bases clipped from V and 8 bases from J, the junction kept 3 bases outside the gene matches. In germline, CDR1 is SGHVS, CDR2 FNYEAQ. CDR3 length: 15 amino acids.

This clone was counted many times. The read ends 3 residues before the CDR3 terminus; that terminus is restored from the germline J gene. V gene TRBV20-1 combines with J gene TRBJ2-7, with 9 bases identical to TRBD2. This CDR3 has 14 residues. Germline lookup yields CDR1 DFQATT and CDR2 SNEGSKA (reference sequence). Trimming cost V 6 bases and J 3 bases; bases outside gene matches: 9. The CDR3 bases that were read are TGCAGTGCCCATTCTAGCGGGATTCACTACGAG. Protein: CSAHSSGIHYE. The full-length CDR3 reads as CSAHSSGIHYEQYF.

This clone was seen more than once but under ten times. The read falls 3 residues short of the CDR3 end, and the missing part is taken from the germline J gene. The chain has TRBV19 and TRBJ2-1; 8 positions match TRBD2. The CDR3 runs to 15 residues. V lost 2 bases and J lost 6; bases outside the gene matches: 6. Germline-derived CDR1 and CDR2 are LNHDA and SQIVND (reference sequence). The covered CDR3 bases are TGTGCCAGTAGTATACCACTAGCGGCCCTCAATGAG. This codes for CASSIPLAALNE. The entire CDR3 sequence reads CASSIPLAALNEQFF.

This clone was counted ten times or more. The CDR3 is cut off 3 residues early in the read; its end comes from the germline J gene. The V gene is TRBV20-1, the J gene TRBJ2-1, with D maybe TRBD2 (6 bases). The germline gives CDR1 DFQATT, CDR2 SNEGSKA (reference sequence). The germline V and J ends were trimmed by 5 bases and 4 bases, with 15 bases remaining between them. This CDR3 has 14 amino acids. CDR3 sequence reads: CSALGGVEYNEQFF. CDR3 DNA (partial): TGCAGTGCTCTCGGGGGAGTTGAGTACAATGAG.

This clone was observed at least ten times. With the read ending 3 residues before the CDR3 end, the germline J gene is used to fill in that end. The chain recombines TRBV19 with TRBJ2-1; no clear D. The CDR3 totals 15 residues. Germline V gives CDR1 LNHDA, CDR2 SQIVND (reference sequence). Trimming removed 1 base from V and 4 bases from J, with 11 bases in between. The part of the CDR3 DNA that was read is TGTGCCAGTAGTATAGCGGCAGACGGGTACAATGAG. Translating gives CASSIAADGYNE. In full, the CDR3 is CASSIAADGYNEQFF.

CDR3 DNA, as far as it was read: TGTGCCAGTAGTGTTTGGGACAGCCCCTACGAG. The encoded protein is CASSVWDSPYE. Given in full, the CDR3 is CASSVWDSPYEQYF. The chain recombines TRBV19 with TRBJ2-7; TRBD1 agrees at 7 bases. Read coverage stops 3 residues before the CDR3 terminus; the germline J gene supplies the remainder. V was clipped by 5 bases and J by 2 bases; unmatched bases: 6. The germline CDR1 and CDR2 sequences are LNHDA and SQIVND (reference sequence). The CDR3 consists of 14 residues.

This clone has just a few counts. The CDR3 goes on 3 residues after the read ends, and that part is filled in from the germline J gene. The chain joins TRBV7-6 to TRBJ1-4, with 7 bases matching TRBD1. The CDR3 totals 13 residues. The V segment lost 2 bases and the J segment 6 bases; nucleotides outside the gene matches: 0. Germline loops: CDR1 SGHVS, CDR2 FNYEAQ. CDR3 sequence reads: CASSLTGDEKLFF. The CDR3 DNA, read in part, is TGTGCCAGCAGCTTAACAGGGGATGAAAAA. Drawing the rest from reference TRBV7-6 and TRBJ1-4, the complete variable domain is GAGVSQSPRYKVTKRGQDVALRCDPISGHVSLYWYRQALGQGPEFLTYFNYEAQQDKSGLPNDRFSAERPEGSISTLTIQRTEQRDSAMYRCASSLTGDEKLFFGSGTQLSVL.

This clone was counted ten times or more. With the read ending 3 residues before the CDR3 end, the germline J gene is used to fill in that end. The chain links TRBV5-8 to TRBJ2-1; D possibly corresponds to TRBD1 (6 bases). Germline V gene data show CDR1 as SGHTS and CDR2 as YDEGEE. Deletions cut 3 bases from V and 7 bases from J, with 11 bases between. This CDR3 has 13 amino acids. CDR3: CASSWSRGNEQFF. CDR3 DNA, as far as it was read: TGTGCCAGCAGCTGGAGCAGGGGAAATGAG.

This clone has at least ten counts. The DNA ends 3 residues before the CDR3 does, and the rest of the CDR3 is filled in from the germline J gene. The genes are TRBV20-1 and TRBJ2-3; 10 bases match TRBD2. The CDR3 is made up of 18 amino acids. V was pared by 3 bases and J by 3 bases, with 15 bases of the junction left unmatched. CDR1 DFQATT and CDR2 SNEGSKA come from the germline V gene (reference sequence). The CDR3 here is CSASEAGGLRRSTDTQYF. CDR3 bases read: TGCAGTGCTAGTGAAGCGGGAGGGCTTCGTCGATCTACAGATACG.

The sample holds a few counts of this clone. Read data end 3 residues before the CDR3 end; the end is taken from the germline J gene. The V gene is TRBV19, the J gene TRBJ1-5; perhaps TRBD1 as D (6 bases). Between the trimmed V and J ends, which lost 1 base and 4 bases, there was a span of 8 bases. Germline CDR1 reads LNHDA; CDR2 reads SQIVND (reference sequence). This CDR3 has 14 amino acids. CDR3 loop: CASSIGTANQPQHF. CDR3 DNA (partial): TGTGCCAGTAGTATAGGGACAGCTAATCAGCCC.